The clone carrying this T cell receptor beta chain occurred many times. The antigen remains undetermined. CDR1 DFQATT and CDR2 SNEGSKA come from the germline V gene (reference sequence). V was shortened by 0 bases and J by 0 bases, with 15 bases between the two germline ends. CDR3 size: 16 residues. The team produced cDNA through 5'RACE using 10-nucleotide random UMIs. Sequencing of 15-18 subjects in each run yielded over 200 million TCR-beta sequences. Using its own MiXCR run on the 5' RACE reads, TCRdb lists one record per CDR3 protein. The table has fewer than 90,000 distinct CDR3 sequences, 10% seen once. These data originate in a study of neurological immune-mediated disorders. Overall study results and limits: While HTLV-1-associated myelopathy showed the greatest TCR clonal expansion, multiple sclerosis showed the least, falling below healthy controls. No expanded-clone CDR3 amino acid sequence recurred across subjects, suggesting private TCR-beta repertoires.

This receptor was taken from a man aged 40-49 years in good health. The chain combines TRBV20-1 with TRBJ2-7; D is possibly TRBD2 (6 bases). Material for sequencing was PBMCs. The CDR3 nucleotides are TGCAGTGCTAGAGAGGGACGGGGGAGTATCTCCTACGAGCAGTACTTC. Its protein is CSAREGRGSISYEQYF.